This T cell receptor (beta chain) is from a study of cytomegalovirus exposure and HLA in healthy donors. The germline V gene encodes CDR1 SGHNT and CDR2 YYREEE (reference sequence). Trimming cost V 4 bases and J 1 base, with 8 bases left between them. CDR3 size: 14 residues. Use of 60 Vbeta and 13 Jbeta primers characterized the PCR. The table came from immunoSEQ multiplex PCR; TCRdb's copy has only in-frame clones and leaves some out. The sample has about 200,000 clones, roughly 83% seen once. This chain uses TRBV5-4 with TRBJ2-2; D is unresolved. Sequencing was done on a sample of PBMCs. The receptor comes from a girl aged 10 to 17 in good health and CMV-seronegative. The CDR3 protein is CASSPQMNTGELFF. As DNA, the CDR3 is TGTGCCAGCAGCCCCCAAATGAACACCGGGGAGCTGTTTTTT. Combining the CDR3 with reference TRBV5-4 and TRBJ2-2 gives the whole variable domain ETGVTQSPTHLIKTRGQQVTLRCSSQSGHNTVSWYQQALGQGPQFIFQYYREEENGRGNFPPRFSGLQFPNYSSELNVNALELDDSALYLCASSPQMNTGELFFGEGSRLTVL.